The entry below describes one T cell receptor beta chain. The CDR3 runs to 16 residues. Germline V CDR1 and CDR2: MNHNY, SVGAGI (reference sequence). V was pared by 6 bases and J by 6 bases, with 5 bases of the junction left unmatched. Assay: immunoSEQ multiplex PCR; the TCRdb copy retains only in-frame clones and omits some. The table includes fewer than 35,000 clones, 80% to 90% detected once. The data stem from a study of human CD4 T cells and Enterobacteriaceae. All CD4+ cells other than CD45RA+CCR7+CD95- naive cells were sorted as memory, over 95% pure. The sequencing sample was made of memory CD4+ T cells from blood. The gene calls are TRBV6-6 and TRBJ2-1; TRBD2 matches 16 bases. This clonotype originated in a human donor in good health. CDR3 DNA sequence: TGTGCCAGCAGCGACGGGACTAGCGGGAGGGCCAATGAGCAGTTCTTC. It specifies CASSDGTSGRANEQFF.